This T cell receptor (beta chain) was obtained from a study of human T cells and chemical hapten exposure. Regarding time point: healthy volunteer bleed at 6 weeks. Total RNA came from unfractionated whole blood. TCRdb reanalysed the RACE reads using MiXCR and keeps one entry per CDR3 protein. The sample contains about 34,000 distinct CDR3 sequences, 4.5% to 5.5% of which appear only once. Study outcomes and limitations: TCRs exceeding 1 in 1000 frequency stayed unchanged with DPC sensitization.

This clonotype was observed at least ten times. As yet, its antigen is unknown. The V and J ends lost 6 bases and 2 bases respectively, with 14 bases between them. This CDR3 contains 15 residues. Sequencing was performed on whole blood. This sequence joins TRBV12-3 or TRBV12-4 and TRBJ1-5, with D possibly TRBD1 on 5 matching bases. The sequence was obtained from a human donor in good health. Some clones in this sample may be carry-over from other donors' samples. CDR3 sequence reads: CASRPGGSGNQPQHF. DNA of the CDR3: TGTGCCAGCAGACCGGGGGGGTCTGGCAATCAGCCCCAGCATTTT.